This is a list of T cell receptor beta chains from one sample in a study of cytomegalovirus exposure and HLA in healthy donors. Clones were sequenced by immunoSEQ multiplex PCR, and TCRdb holds only the in-frame ones, with some missing. The sample has some 220,000 clones, around 80% seen once. Sequencing was performed on PBMCs. The receptors stem from a woman aged 60-75 years in good health and CMV-seropositive. The CDR3 runs from the conserved cysteine through the conserved F or W. A D gene is named only where the DNA matches it firmly. The listing skips clone size in some rows; elsewhere it reads once, few, many or a size class.

D gene,J gene,V gene,clone size,CDR3 protein,CDR3 DNA
TRBD1,TRBJ1-2,TRBV5-1,-,CASARGPSYGYTF,TGCGCCTCAGCTAGGGGGCCTAGCTATGGCTACACCTTC
-,TRBJ2-3,TRBV5-1,-,CASSIPADTQYF,TGCGCCAGCAGCATTCCCGCAGATACGCAGTATTTT
-,TRBJ1-1,TRBV6-1,-,CASSRQDPEAFF,TGTGCCAGCAGCCGACAAGACCCTGAAGCTTTCTTT
-,TRBJ1-1,TRBV28,-,CASSLLQSSAFF,TGTGCCAGCAGTTTACTTCAAAGCTCGGCTTTCTTT
TRBD1,TRBJ2-2,TRBV5-1,once,CASSMIQGAGELFF,TGCGCCAGCAGCATGATACAGGGGGCCGGGGAGCTGTTTTTT
TRBD1,TRBJ1-5,TRBV7-8,-,CASSKYRAGTGENNQPQHF,TGTGCCAGCAGCAAATATCGGGCCGGGACAGGGGAAAACAATCAGCCCCAGCATTTT
-,TRBJ2-3,TRBV29-1,-,CSVSDYTQYF,TGCAGCGTTAGCGATTATACGCAGTATTTT
TRBD1,TRBJ1-2,TRBV29-1,-,CSVDRGSYGYTF,TGCAGCGTTGACAGGGGGAGCTATGGCTACACCTTC
TRBD1,TRBJ2-1,TRBV28,-,CASSSGQGTPNEQFF,TGTGCCAGCAGTTCCGGACAGGGAACCCCCAATGAGCAGTTCTTC
TRBD1,TRBJ1-1,TRBV6-1,-,CASSERQGLRAEAFF,TGTGCCAGCAGTGAAAGACAGGGCCTGCGGGCTGAAGCTTTCTTT
TRBD2,TRBJ2-7,TRBV29-1,-,CSVITAGTTLYEQYF,TGCAGCGTTATTACCGCCGGGACTACTCTCTACGAGCAGTACTTC
-,TRBJ1-5,TRBV11-2,-,CASSPDSGRPQHF,TGTGCCAGCAGCCCGGACTCCGGCCGGCCCCAGCATTTT
-,TRBJ1-5,TRBV6-5,-,CASSYSRSSNQPQHF,TGTGCCAGCAGTTACTCCCGCAGTAGCAATCAGCCCCAGCATTTT
TRBD2,TRBJ2-7,TRBV9,-,CASSPAGGGTYEQYF,TGTGCCAGCAGCCCGGCCGGGGGGGGCACCTACGAGCAGTACTTC
TRBD1,TRBJ2-1,TRBV5-1,few,CASSENTDRGEIF,TGCGCCAGCAGCGAGAACACGGACAGGGGGGAGATCTTC
-,TRBJ2-7,TRBV7-2,few,CASSSKYNYEQYF,TGTGCCAGCAGCTCCAAATACAACTACGAGCAGTACTTC
-,TRBJ1-5,TRBV6-5,-,CASSELGSNQPQHF,TGTGCCAGCAGTGAACTCGGTAGCAATCAGCCCCAGCATTTT
TRBD2,TRBJ2-5,TRBV27,-,CASSLYPSGGAGETQYF,TGTGCCAGCAGTTTGTATCCTAGCGGGGGGGCCGGAGAGACCCAGTACTTC
-,TRBJ1-1,TRBV10-3,-,CAISERQGSTEAFF,TGTGCCATCAGTGAGCGCCAGGGAAGCACTGAAGCTTTCTTT
TRBD2,TRBJ2-6,TRBV4-2,-,CASSLLAGGSGANVLTF,TGTGCCAGCAGCCTCCTAGCGGGGGGGTCTGGGGCCAACGTCCTGACTTTC
TRBD1,TRBJ1-2,TRBV18,once,CASSQGQGDTYGYTF,TGTGCCAGCTCACAAGGACAGGGTGACACCTATGGCTACACCTTC
-,TRBJ2-5,TRBV5-1,-,CASSFYGGAEETQYF,TGCGCCAGCAGCTTTTATGGGGGCGCAGAGGAGACCCAGTACTTC
TRBD1,TRBJ2-3,TRBV28,-,CASSPGQGRGSDTQYF,TGTGCCAGCAGCCCAGGACAGGGCCGGGGATCAGATACGCAGTATTTT
-,TRBJ2-1,TRBV19,-,CASSIEASWNSYNEQFF,TGTGCCAGTAGTATAGAGGCTAGCTGGAACTCCTACAATGAGCAGTTCTTC
-,TRBJ2-5,TRBV10-2,-,CASRPTQQWETQYF,TGCGCCAGCAGACCGACCCAACAGTGGGAGACCCAGTACTTC
TRBD1,TRBJ1-6,TRBV28,-,CASSSDRAPLHF,TGTGCCAGCAGCTCGGACAGGGCGCCCCTCCACTTT